The text below deals with one T cell receptor beta chain. The antigen remains undetermined. Per germline, CDR1 MNHEY and CDR2 SMNVEV (reference sequence). The CDR3 covers 16 residues. The V end lost 1 base, the J end lost 3 bases, and 10 bases lay between the germline ends. TCRdb called the 5' RACE reads again in MiXCR, with one record for every CDR3 protein. The table includes approximately 500,000 distinct CDR3 sequences, 20% to 25% detected once. The data are from a study of identical twins. Study results and caveats: The authors noted that invariant MAIT and iNKT cells could partly confound zero-insertion analyses. Compared with models, monozygotic twins showed more out-of-frame TCR alpha sharing. Fewer insertions marked abundant cord blood beta clonotypes; young adult naive trended weakly, memory not at all.

This same sample was also taken into another study, of T cells expressing NK-cell markers. From that second work: A handful of donors showed these clonotypes also leading the CD3+CD56-NKG2C+ fraction.

The rearrangement uses TRBV27 and TRBJ2-6; D perhaps matches TRBD1 (5 bases). The source material was CD4+ T cells sorted from blood. This receptor was identified in a woman under 30 in good health. The DNA for the CDR3 is TGTGCCAGCAGTTTATTGTGGGGCGGTGGGGCCAACGTCCTGACTTTC. Translation gives CASSLLWGGGANVLTF.